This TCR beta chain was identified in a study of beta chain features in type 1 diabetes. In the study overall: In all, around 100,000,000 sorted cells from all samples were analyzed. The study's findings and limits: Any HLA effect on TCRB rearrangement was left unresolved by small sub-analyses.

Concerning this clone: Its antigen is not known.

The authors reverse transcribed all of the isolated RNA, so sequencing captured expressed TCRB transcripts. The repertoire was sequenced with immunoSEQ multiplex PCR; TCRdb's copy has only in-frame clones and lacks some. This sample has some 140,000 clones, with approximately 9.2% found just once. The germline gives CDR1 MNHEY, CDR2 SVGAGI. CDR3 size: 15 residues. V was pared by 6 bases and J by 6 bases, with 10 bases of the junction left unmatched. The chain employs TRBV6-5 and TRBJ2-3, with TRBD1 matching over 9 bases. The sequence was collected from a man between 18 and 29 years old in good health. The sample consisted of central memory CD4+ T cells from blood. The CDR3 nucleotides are TGTGCCAGCAGGACGAACGGACAGGGGTCCGATACGCAGTATTTT. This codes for CASRTNGQGSDTQYF.